Following are 21 T cell receptor beta chains from one sample sequenced in a study of cytomegalovirus exposure and HLA in healthy donors (dated by TCRdb to the late 2010s). Library prep was done by the immunoSEQ multiplex PCR assay. For the multiplex PCR, a mixture combining 60 forward primers for TCR Vbeta segments and 13 reverse primers for TCR Jbeta segments was used. Sourced from immuneACCESS, this table was stored by TCRdb with only in-frame sequences that have V and J called. A share of the clones is absent; for the studies checked, an unresolved V gene accounts for under half, and the remainder has no known explanation. The table of this sample itemizes 60,000 to 85,000 clones. Approximately 15% of the sample lies in the top ten. Material for sequencing was PBMCs. The receptors originated from a man aged 50 or older in good health and CMV-seropositive.

This rearrangement joins TRBV15 to TRBJ2-7; 8 nucleotides align to TRBD2. V dropped 0 bases and J dropped 2; count of bases not matched to a gene: 0. CDR3 length equals 14 residues. The germline V gene encodes CDR1 LNHNV and CDR2 YYDKDF (reference sequence). CDR3 residues: CATSREGLAYEQYV. The CDR3 DNA is TGTGCCACCAGCAGAGAGGGACTAGCCTACGAGCAGTACGTC.

This sequence joins TRBV5-6 and TRBJ2-7; D not certain. CDR1 and CDR2 from the germline V gene are SGHDT and YYEEEE. This CDR3 contains 13 residues. The V and J ends lost 1 base and 2 bases respectively, with 7 bases between them. This chain's CDR3 is CASSLTSAYEQYF. For the CDR3, the DNA is TGTGCCAGCAGCTTGACCAGCGCCTACGAGCAGTACTTC.

The genes are TRBV2 and TRBJ1-2, with TRBD1 matching 10 bases. Per the germline V gene, CDR1 is SNHLY and CDR2 is FYNNEI. This CDR3 is built from 13 residues. The V segment lost 5 bases and the J segment 7 bases; nucleotides outside the gene matches: 4. This chain's CDR3 is CASSTGTGVGYTF. The DNA for the CDR3 is TGTGCCAGCAGTACCGGGACAGGGGTTGGCTACACCTTC.

The CDR3 region has the DNA TGTGCCAGCAGCTTAACCCAGATCATGAACACTGAAGCTTTCTTT. It is translated as CASSLTQIMNTEAFF. V is TRBV5-6 and J is TRBJ1-1; D gene ambiguous. The V gene lost 2 bases and the J gene lost 0 bases, with 11 bases spanning the gap. This CDR3 has 15 amino acids. Per the germline V gene, CDR1 is SGHDT and CDR2 is YYEEEE.

This CDR3 is CASSSGQGKFNEQFF. In DNA, the CDR3 is TGCGCCAGCAGCTCGGGACAGGGGAAATTTAATGAGCAGTTCTTC. The rearrangement links TRBV5-1 to TRBJ2-1, with TRBD1 matching 10 bases. CDR3 length: 15 amino acids. V lost 3 bases to trimming and J lost 7 bases; unmatched junction nucleotides: 7. Germline CDR1 reads SGHRS; CDR2 reads YFSETQ.

V gene TRBV2 combines with J gene TRBJ2-2; D is possibly TRBD1 (5 bases). The CDR3 runs 13 residues. V was pared by 6 bases and J by 6 bases, with 11 bases between. The germline gives CDR1 SNHLY, CDR2 FYNNEI. The DNA for the CDR3 is TGTGCCAGCAGCCAGGGTAGGGCCGGGGAGCTGTTTTTT. Its protein is CASSQGRAGELFF.

CDR3 coding DNA: TGTGCCAGCAGCTTTAGCGGGGGGGCGGCCTACGAGCAGTACGTC. It is translated as CASSFSGGAAYEQYV. J is TRBJ2-7 and V is TRBV7-2; 11 bases line up with TRBD2. The ends lost 3 bases at V and 2 bases at J; junction bases unmatched: 3. Per germline, CDR1 SGHTA and CDR2 FQGNSA. The CDR3 sequence is 15 residues long.

The rearrangement uses TRBV2 and TRBJ2-6, with a possible D match to TRBD1 (7 bases). This CDR3 is 19 amino acids long. Germline-derived CDR1 and CDR2 are SNHLY and FYNNEI. V lost 8 bases, J lost 0 bases, and 23 bases lay in between. Here the CDR3 reads CASRRGTGQRYSGANVLTF. The CDR3 coding sequence is TGTGCCAGCCGGAGGGGGACGGGACAGCGATACTCTGGGGCCAACGTCCTGACTTTC.

The chain recombines TRBV29-1 with TRBJ1-3; D perhaps matches TRBD1 (6 bases). V shed 1 base and J shed 5 bases, with 6 bases lying between them. The CDR3 totals 12 residues. The germline CDR1 and CDR2 sequences are SQVTM and ANQGSEA. CDR3 in amino acids: CSVEGGRNTIYF. CDR3 DNA sequence: TGCAGCGTTGAAGGGGGGCGAAACACCATATATTTT.

The chain carries TRBV5-1 and TRBJ1-2, with 11 bases aligning to TRBD1. Unmatched junction bases numbered 12, after V lost 4 bases and J lost 10 bases. CDR1 and CDR2 from the germline V gene are SGHRS and YFSETQ. The CDR3 length is 15 residues. The CDR3 nucleotides read TGCGCCAGCAGCCCACGGACAGGGGGCGAGAGAGTCTACACCTTC. It specifies CASSPRTGGERVYTF.

The chain couples TRBV29-1 to TRBJ1-1; D is unclear. The CDR3 consists of 17 residues. In germline, CDR1 is SQVTM, CDR2 ANQGSEA. Between the trimmed V and J ends, which lost 5 bases and 0 bases, there was a span of 22 bases. The chain's CDR3 is CSVRQAAYLLMNTEAFF. As DNA, the CDR3 is TGCAGCGTTAGGCAGGCAGCCTATTTACTTATGAACACTGAAGCTTTCTTT.

V and J are TRBV6-1 and TRBJ1-1, with 9 bases that match TRBD1. The CDR3 has 14 amino acids. V lost 6 bases, J lost 6 bases, and 8 bases stayed unmatched. From germline, CDR1 is MNHNS and CDR2 SASEGT. This chain's CDR3 is CASRFQWDRAEAFF. CDR3 bases: TGTGCCAGCAGATTTCAGTGGGACAGGGCTGAAGCTTTCTTT.

This sequence joins TRBV9 and TRBJ2-3, with TRBD1 matching over 10 bases. CDR1 and CDR2 (germline): SGDLS, YYNGEE. After removal of 3 bases from V and 1 base from J, the junction contained 2 bases not matched to a gene. The CDR3 totals 15 residues. Written as DNA, the CDR3 is TGTGCCAGCAGCGGGGGGACAGGGGGCACAGATACGCAGTATTTT. Translating it yields CASSGGTGGTDTQYF.

The chain combines TRBV6-1 with TRBJ2-3, with 8 bases identical to TRBD2. After removal of 9 bases from V and 2 bases from J, the junction contained 10 bases not matched to a gene. The CDR3 consists of 15 residues. Per germline, CDR1 MNHNS and CDR2 SASEGT. CDR3 sequence: CASQVGLAVTDTQYF. DNA for the CDR3: TGTGCCAGTCAGGTCGGACTAGCTGTCACAGATACGCAGTATTTT.

Worth noting for this clone: Other DNA sequences in this sample translate to the same CDR3. This chain connects TRBV4-1 to TRBJ2-7; the D gene is possibly TRBD1 (5 bases). Per the germline V gene, CDR1 is MGHRA and CDR2 is YSYEKL. V shed 0 bases and J shed 3 bases, with 15 bases lying between them. The CDR3 contains 16 residues. CDR3 nucleotide sequence: TGCGCCAGCAGCCAAGAAAAAAGGGGCCAAATCTACGAGCAGTACTTC. Protein sequence: CASSQEKRGQIYEQYF.

This rearrangement joins TRBV7-8 to TRBJ1-2, with 7 bases aligning to TRBD1. CDR1 is SGHVS and CDR2 is FQNEAQ in the germline V gene. The trim removed 11 bases at V and 8 bases at J, leaving 14 bases unmatched. The CDR3 runs 13 residues. CDR3 nucleotide sequence: TGTGCCTCGGGGGCAGGGGGTATTGGCGGCTACACCTTC. It is translated as CASGAGGIGGYTF.

The chain joins TRBV18 to TRBJ1-3; 7 nucleotides match TRBD1. The germline V gene has CDR1 KGHSH and CDR2 LQKENI. V shed 5 bases, J shed 0 bases, and the junction held 4 bases outside the gene matches. The CDR3 loop spans 15 amino acids. The CDR3 is CASSSGTASGNTIYF. DNA for the CDR3: TGTGCCAGCTCATCCGGGACAGCCTCTGGAAACACCATATATTTT.

The genes are TRBV5-1 and TRBJ1-1; 7 nucleotides align to TRBD1. Germline assignment: CDR1 SGHRS and CDR2 YFSETQ. This CDR3 spans 15 amino acids. Losses at the gene ends were 0 bases for V and 1 base for J; bases not matched to a gene: 3. CDR3 residues: CASSLAGTENTEAFF. The CDR3 nucleotides are TGCGCCAGCAGCTTGGCTGGGACAGAGAACACTGAAGCTTTCTTT. Complete variable domain (other parts from reference TRBV5-1 and TRBJ1-1): KAGVTQTPRYLIKTRGQQVTLSCSPISGHRSVSWYQQTPGQGLQFLFEYFSETQRNKGNFPGRFSGRQFSNSRSEMNVSTLELGDSALYLCASSLAGTENTEAFFGQGTRLTVV.

J is TRBJ1-5 and V is TRBV6-1; D not resolved. The ends were cut back, 1 base at V and 4 bases at J, with 11 bases in the middle. CDR1 is MNHNS, CDR2 SASEGT, per germline. The CDR3 spans 15 residues. Here the CDR3 reads CASSEDYSQNQPQHF. The CDR3 DNA follows: TGTGCCAGCAGTGAAGATTACAGCCAAAATCAGCCCCAGCATTTT.

V usage is TRBV5-1 and J usage is TRBJ1-1; maybe TRBD1 (5 bases). Trimming removed 1 base from V and 1 base from J, with 5 bases in between. Germline loops: CDR1 SGHRS, CDR2 YFSETQ. This CDR3 is built from 13 residues. DNA of the CDR3: TGCGCCAGCAGCTTGCAGGGGAACACTGAAGCTTTCTTT. It specifies CASSLQGNTEAFF.

The chain uses TRBV5-1 and TRBJ1-5; D is undetermined. Germline loops: CDR1 SGHRS, CDR2 YFSETQ. Trimming took off 4 bases at V and 5 bases at J, with 16 bases between the two ends. CDR3 size: 15 residues. The CDR3 DNA sequence: TGCGCCAGCAGCCGCCTAGGCATCGGAGATCAGCCCCAGCATTTT. Protein: CASSRLGIGDQPQHF.